This T cell receptor beta chain was captured by sequencing in a study of blood T cell repertoires in COVID-19. Overall study context: Samples representing acute and convalescent COVID-19 were sourced from the United States, Italy and Spain.

In the authors' methods: Amplification from reference gene primers served as the basis for estimated nucleated cell counts. Here immunoSEQ multiplex PCR was the method, and the copy in TCRdb shows in-frame clones only, minus some. That table gives V, J and clone size, and the DNA gave D and trimming. The sample contains 150,000 to 180,000 clones, about 90% of which appear only once. Sequences were obtained from peripheral blood. The TCR sequence derives from a man in his fifties or sixties with acute or convalescent COVID-19.

As DNA, the CDR3 is TGTGCCAGCAGCCAAAACCCCGGGTCCTACGAGCAGTACTTC. Protein: CASSQNPGSYEQYF. V usage is TRBV3-1 (or the pseudogene TRBV3-2) and J usage is TRBJ2-7; D remains ambiguous. The V and J ends lost 2 bases and 1 base respectively, with 9 bases between them. This CDR3 has 14 residues. Germline V CDR1 and CDR2: LGHDT, YNNKEL (reference sequence).